This T cell receptor (beta chain) was sequenced during a study of human T cells and chemical hapten exposure. Germline CDR1 GTSNPN, CDR2 SVGIG (reference sequence). Trimming left V 3 bases short and J 0 bases short, with 11 bases between. The CDR3 has 15 residues. TCRdb redid the calling of the RACE reads with MiXCR, one entry per CDR3 protein. The sample lists fewer than 150,000 distinct CDR3 sequences; about 12% were seen once. Time point reported: patch test 2, 6 weeks after DPC sensitization. Specified treatment: therapeutic diphenylcyclopropenone sensitization with weekly scalp DPC. This clonotype was counted only a few times.

The specimen was whole blood, collected in connection with sensitization to the hapten diphenylcyclopropenone (DPC). The TCR was taken from a woman in her 50s with alopecia areata. Some clones in this sample may be carry-over from other donors' samples. The V gene is TRBV30, the J gene TRBJ2-2; TRBD1 might be the D (6 bases). DNA for the CDR3: TGTGCCTGGAGAAAACAGGGTGCGAACACCGGGGAGCTGTTTTTT. Amino acids: CAWRKQGANTGELFF. Full variable domain (missing parts from reference TRBV30 and TRBJ2-2): SQTIHQWPATLVQPVGSPLSLECTVEGTSNPNLYWYRQAAGRGLQLLFYSVGIGQISSEVPQNLSASRPQDRQFILSSKKLLLSDSGFYLCAWRKQGANTGELFFGEGSRLTVL.